This T cell receptor beta chain emerged from a study of beta chain features in type 1 diabetes. Every isolated RNA sample was fully reverse transcribed, so sequencing captured expressed TCRB transcripts. Sequencing used immunoSEQ multiplex PCR; TCRdb keeps in-frame clones, though not all of them. The sample lists hundreds of thousands of clones; about a sixth were seen once. Turning to this clone: Its antigen is not identified.

Germline CDR1 and CDR2: ENHRY and SYGVKD. The CDR3 covers 13 residues. Trimming took 4 bases from V and 4 from J, leaving 11 bases between them. Whole-study results and caveats: More deletions and fewer insertions at VDJ junctions were seen in type 1 diabetes patients.

The chain has TRBV10-3 and TRBJ2-7; no definite D call. This receptor was identified in a man aged 18 to 30 in good health. The sequenced material came from naive CD4+ T cells from blood. The CDR3 bases are TGTGCCATCAGTGCGGACGGTGGGTACGAGCAGTACTTC. This sequence encodes CAISADGGYEQYF.